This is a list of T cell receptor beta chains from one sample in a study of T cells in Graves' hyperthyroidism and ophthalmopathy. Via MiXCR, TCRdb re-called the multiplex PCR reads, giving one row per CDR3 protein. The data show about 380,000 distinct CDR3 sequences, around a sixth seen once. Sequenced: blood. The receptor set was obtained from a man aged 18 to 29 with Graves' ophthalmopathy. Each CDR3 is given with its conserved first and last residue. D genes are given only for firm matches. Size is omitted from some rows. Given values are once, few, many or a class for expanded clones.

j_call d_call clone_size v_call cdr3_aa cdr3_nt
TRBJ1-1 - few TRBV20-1 CSGPTAVNTEAFF TGCAGTGGTCCGACAGCCGTGAACACTGAAGCTTTCTTT
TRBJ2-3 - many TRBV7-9 CASSLPDRKISTDTQYF TGTGCCAGCAGCTTACCAGACCGGAAGATTAGCACAGATACGCAGTATTTT
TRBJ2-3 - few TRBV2 CANSPTRSDITQYF TGTGCCAACAGTCCCACTAGGAGTGATATTACGCAGTATTTT
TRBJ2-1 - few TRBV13 CASSFKGDTYNEQFF TGTGCCAGCAGCTTTAAAGGGGACACCTACAATGAGCAGTTCTTC
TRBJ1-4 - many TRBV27 CASSRAGAGKGEKLFF TGTGCCAGCAGTAGGGCCGGGGCAGGGAAGGGTGAAAAACTGTTTTTT
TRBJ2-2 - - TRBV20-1 CIAGGTSTPGELFF TGCATCGCCGGAGGGACCTCCACACCCGGGGAGCTGTTTTTT
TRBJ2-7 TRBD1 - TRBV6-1 CASSSTGRYEQYF TGTGCCAGCAGCTCGACAGGGCGCTACGAGCAGTACTTC
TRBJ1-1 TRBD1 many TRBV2 CASSVRTGGLTEAFF TGTGCCAGCAGCGTAAGGACAGGGGGCCTCACTGAAGCTTTCTTT
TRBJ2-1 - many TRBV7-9 CASSQGPQGHEQFF TGTGCCAGCAGTCAAGGGCCCCAGGGGCATGAGCAATTCTTC
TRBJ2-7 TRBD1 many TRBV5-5 CASSLEGQGAVNEQYF TGTGCCAGCAGCTTGGAGGGACAGGGGGCAGTAAACGAGCAGTACTTC
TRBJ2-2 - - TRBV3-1 CASSHYRNTGELFF TGTGCCAGCAGCCATTACAGGAACACCGGGGAGCTGTTTTTT
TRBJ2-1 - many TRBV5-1 CASILDLKDNEQFF TGCGCCAGCATCCTCGACCTGAAAGACAATGAGCAGTTCTTC
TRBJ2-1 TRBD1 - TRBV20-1 CSAAGSGTAILSEQFF TGCAGTGCTGCCGGATCCGGGACAGCGATACTAAGTGAGCAGTTCTTC
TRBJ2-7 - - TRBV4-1 CASSQVLLYEQYF TGCGCCAGCAGCCAAGTCCTGCTCTACGAGCAGTACTTC
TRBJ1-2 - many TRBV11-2 CASSLEGATNYGYTF TGTGCCAGCAGCTTAGAAGGGGCGACTAACTATGGCTACACCTTC
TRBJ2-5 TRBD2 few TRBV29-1 CSVATQRGSGETQYF TGCAGCGTCGCCACCCAGCGGGGGAGTGGGGAGACCCAGTACTTC
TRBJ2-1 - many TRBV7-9 CASSLGQRVNEQFF TGTGCCAGCAGCCTCGGACAGCGAGTCAATGAGCAGTTCTTC
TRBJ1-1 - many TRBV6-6 CASSYFRGGTEAFF TGTGCCAGCAGTTACTTTAGGGGAGGCACTGAAGCTTTCTTT
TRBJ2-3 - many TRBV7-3 CASSPGQTSTDTQYF TGTGCCAGCAGCCCAGGACAGACTAGCACAGATACGCAGTATTTT
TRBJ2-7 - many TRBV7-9 CASRSWRDEQYF TGTGCCAGCAGATCTTGGAGGGACGAGCAGTACTTC
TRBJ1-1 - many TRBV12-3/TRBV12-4 CASTKWDIPNTEAFF TGTGCCAGCACAAAATGGGACATACCGAACACTGAAGCTTTCTTT
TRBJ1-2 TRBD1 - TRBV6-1 CASSSPGTDTGFGYTF TGTGCCAGCAGTTCCCCCGGGACAGACACCGGGTTTGGCTACACCTTC
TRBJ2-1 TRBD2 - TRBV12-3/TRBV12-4 CASSRGSSGGTGNEQFF TGTGCCAGCAGCAGGGGGAGTAGCGGGGGCACGGGGAATGAGCAGTTCTTC
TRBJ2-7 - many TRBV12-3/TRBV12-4 CASSLFVGEQYF TGTGCCAGCAGTTTGTTCGTAGGCGAGCAGTACTTC
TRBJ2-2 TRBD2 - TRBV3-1 CASSFIGGSNTGELFF TGTGCCAGCAGTTTCATCGGGGGGTCGAACACCGGGGAGCTGTTTTTT
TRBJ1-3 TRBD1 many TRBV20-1 CSARTGQGNTIYF TGCAGTGCCCGGACAGGTCAAGGAAACACCATATATTTT
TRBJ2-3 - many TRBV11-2 CASRAFIWGQTTDTQYF TGTGCCAGCAGAGCCTTTATCTGGGGCCAAACCACAGATACGCAGTATTTT
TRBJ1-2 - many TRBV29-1 CSVRTGHGYTF TGCAGCGTCCGGACGGGACATGGCTACACCTTC
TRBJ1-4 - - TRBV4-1 CASSQEWWNEKLFF TGCGCCAGCAGCCAAGAGTGGTGGAATGAAAAACTGTTTTTT
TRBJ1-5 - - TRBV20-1 CSARSFGNQPQHF TGCAGTGCTAGATCCTTTGGCAATCAGCCCCAGCATTTT
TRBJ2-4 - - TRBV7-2 CASGEGVAKNIQYF TGTGCCAGCGGAGAGGGGGTAGCCAAAAACATTCAGTACTTC
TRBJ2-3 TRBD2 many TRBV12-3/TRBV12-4 CASSSGLTQYF TGTGCCAGCAGTTCGGGACTAACGCAGTATTTT
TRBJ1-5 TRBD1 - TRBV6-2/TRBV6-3 CASSKGQSDQPQHF TGTGCCAGCAGTAAGGGACAGTCAGATCAGCCCCAGCATTTT
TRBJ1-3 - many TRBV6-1 CASKPGSSGNTIYF TGTGCCAGCAAACCGGGATCCTCTGGAAACACCATATATTTT
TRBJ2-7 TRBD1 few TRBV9 CASSDGQGDEQYF TGTGCCAGCAGCGACGGACAGGGGGACGAGCAGTACTTC
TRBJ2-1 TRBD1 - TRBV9 CASSTGGASYNEQFF TGTGCCAGCAGCACAGGGGGAGCATCTTACAATGAGCAGTTCTTC
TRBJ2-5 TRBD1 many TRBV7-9 CASSLVRDRDETQYF TGTGCCAGCAGCTTAGTGCGGGACAGGGATGAGACCCAGTACTTC
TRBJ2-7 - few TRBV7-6 CASSLAWGQDEQYF TGTGCCAGCAGCTTAGCTTGGGGGCAGGACGAGCAGTACTTC
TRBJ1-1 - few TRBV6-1 CASSFGAGDTEAFF TGTGCCAGCAGTTTTGGCGCGGGGGACACTGAAGCTTTCTTT
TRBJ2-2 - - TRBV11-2 CASSLNGGSGELFF TGTGCCAGCAGCTTAAATGGTGGATCCGGGGAGCTGTTTTTT
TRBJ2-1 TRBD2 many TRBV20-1 CSARGLAGGNEQFF TGCAGTGCTAGGGGTCTAGCGGGGGGCAATGAGCAGTTCTTC
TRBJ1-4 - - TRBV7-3 CASSLNVRKGTYEKLFF TGTGCCAGCAGCTTAAATGTCCGTAAAGGGACCTATGAAAAACTGTTTTTT
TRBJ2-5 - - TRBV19 CASSIGTAQETQYF TGTGCCAGTAGTATTGGGACGGCTCAAGAGACCCAGTACTTC
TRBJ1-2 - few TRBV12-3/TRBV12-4 CASRLPGYGYTF TGTGCCAGCAGACTCCCAGGCTATGGCTACACCTTC
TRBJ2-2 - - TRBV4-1 CASSHRERGGELFF TGCGCCAGCAGCCACCGGGAACGGGGCGGGGAGCTGTTTTTT
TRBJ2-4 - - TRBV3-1 CASASVKNIQYF TGTGCCAGCGCTTCGGTCAAAAACATTCAGTACTTC
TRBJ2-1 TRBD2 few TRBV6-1 CASRVLAGVSEQFF TGTGCCAGCAGAGTCCTAGCGGGGGTGAGCGAGCAGTTCTTC
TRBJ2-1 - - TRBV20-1 CSARVGGGATEQFF TGCAGTGCTAGAGTTGGCGGGGGCGCTACCGAGCAGTTCTTC
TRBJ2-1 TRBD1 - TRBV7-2 CAGSRTGGAYNEQFF TGTGCCGGCAGCAGGACAGGGGGCGCCTACAATGAGCAGTTCTTC
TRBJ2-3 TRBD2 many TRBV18 CASSSTSGGFPDTQYF TGTGCCAGCTCAAGCACTAGCGGGGGATTCCCAGATACGCAGTATTTT
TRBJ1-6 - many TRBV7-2 CASKLGGTGVNSPLHF TGTGCCAGCAAATTAGGGGGTACTGGGGTAAATTCACCCCTCCACTTT
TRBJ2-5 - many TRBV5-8 CASSLSMGTAGETQYF TGTGCCAGCAGCTTGAGTATGGGAACTGCGGGAGAGACCCAGTACTTC
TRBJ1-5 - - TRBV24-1 CATSDLVSNQPQHF TGTGCCACCAGTGATTTGGTGAGCAATCAGCCCCAGCATTTT
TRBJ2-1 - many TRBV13 CASSPGPIGEQFF TGTGCCAGCAGCCCAGGCCCGATAGGGGAGCAGTTCTTC
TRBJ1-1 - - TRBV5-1 CASSLGRVMNTEAFF TGCGCCAGCAGCTTGGGAAGGGTCATGAACACTGAAGCTTTCTTT
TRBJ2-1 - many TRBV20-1 CSARDGLSMRQFF TGCAGTGCCAGGGACGGACTATCAATGAGGCAGTTCTTC
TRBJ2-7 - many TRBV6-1 CASCRDSSYEQYF TGTGCCAGTTGTAGGGATAGCTCCTACGAGCAGTACTTC
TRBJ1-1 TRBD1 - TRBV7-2 CASSYRVMTGDLAEAFF TGTGCCAGCAGCTACCGGGTGATGACAGGGGACCTGGCTGAAGCTTTCTTT
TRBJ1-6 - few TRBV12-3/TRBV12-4 CASSAARSLSNSPLHF TGTGCCAGCAGTGCCGCCCGTAGCCTTTCAAATTCACCCCTCCACTTT
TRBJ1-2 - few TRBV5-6 CASSLEDAGPYGYTF TGTGCCAGCAGCTTGGAGGATGCAGGGCCCTATGGCTACACCTTC